The 6 T cell receptor beta chains listed next were all sequenced from one sample in a study of T-cell reconstitution after alpha-beta-depleted transplantation in children. The authors prepared the TCRbeta library with unique molecular identifiers. TCRdb ran MiXCR on the PCR reads and lists one entry per CDR3 protein. The sample has 240,000 or so distinct CDR3 sequences; 7.5% to 9.5% are singletons. Source: PBMCs, mostly from graft donor cells, taken 180 days after TCRalphabeta/CD19-depleted stem cell transplant. Every receptor here comes from a male patient aged 10 to 17 who had a stem cell transplant for acute lymphoblastic leukemia, so the T cells may come from the graft donor.

This clonotype was observed at least ten times. The chain uses TRBV12-3 or TRBV12-4 and TRBJ2-5, with D possibly matching TRBD2 (6 bases). V lost 7 bases to trimming and J lost 5 bases, with 17 bases between them. This CDR3 contains 14 residues. CDR3: CASTILAAKETQYF. The CDR3 DNA follows: TGTGCCAGCACTATACTAGCAGCGAAGGAGACCCAGTACTTC.

This clonotype was recorded many times. The rearrangement uses TRBV7-9 and TRBJ2-1; a possible D gene is TRBD1 (6 bases). This CDR3 is 12 amino acids long. V was clipped by 3 bases and J by 12 bases, with 12 bases between them. Germline CDR1 is SEHNR and CDR2 is FQNEAQ (reference sequence). The CDR3 reads CASSLADRGQFF. As DNA, the CDR3 is TGTGCCAGCAGCTTGGCGGACAGAGGGCAGTTCTTC.

Ten or more counts support this clonotype. The chain links TRBV4-2 to TRBJ2-7, with TRBD2 identical over 9 bases. In germline, CDR1 is LGHNA, CDR2 YNFKEQ. Trimming removed 1 base from V and 0 bases from J; junction bases left unmatched: 1. This CDR3 is built from 15 residues. The CDR3 is CASSQVTSGSYEQYF. The CDR3 coding sequence is TGTGCCAGCAGCCAAGTGACTAGCGGCTCCTACGAGCAGTACTTC.

This clonotype was found many times. This rearrangement joins TRBV7-8 to TRBJ2-2; no firm D call. CDR1 is SGHVS, CDR2 FQNEAQ, per germline. V lost 3 bases to trimming and J lost 4 bases, with 6 bases between them. The CDR3 has 13 amino acids. CDR3 in DNA: TGTGCCAGCAGCTTCTTGAGCACCGGGGAGCTGTTTTTT. This codes for CASSFLSTGELFF.

This clonotype came up a few times. The V and J genes are TRBV9 and TRBJ2-2; D may be TRBD1 (5 bases). The ends were cut back, 4 bases at V and 0 bases at J, with 10 bases in the middle. The CDR3 has 15 amino acids. Germline V gives CDR1 SGDLS, CDR2 YYNGEE. The CDR3 protein is CASSTRQSNTGELFF. The CDR3, as DNA: TGTGCCAGCAGCACCCGACAGTCGAACACCGGGGAGCTGTTTTTT.

This clonotype was detected ten times or more. The V and J genes are TRBV4-2 and TRBJ2-5, with D possibly being TRBD1 (5 bases). The CDR3 consists of 16 residues. CDR1 is LGHNA and CDR2 is YNFKEQ in the germline V gene. V dropped 0 bases and J dropped 3 bases, with 14 bases sitting between them. The CDR3 DNA reads TGTGCCAGCAGCCAAGACGTCCCCGGCAGGGAAGAGACCCAGTACTTC. Amino acids: CASSQDVPGREETQYF.